Shown below are 8 T cell receptor beta chains from a single sample sequenced in a study of cytomegalovirus exposure and HLA in healthy donors. Primers included in the PCR were 60 Vbeta and 13 Jbeta primers. Assay: immunoSEQ multiplex PCR; the TCRdb copy retains only in-frame clones and omits some. The data contain 230,000 or so clones, 85% to 95% of them seen just once; the ten biggest clones take up roughly 1.5%. Sequencing input: PBMCs. The receptors stem from a girl aged 2 to 9 in good health and CMV-seronegative.

The chain links TRBV5-4 to TRBJ1-1; perhaps TRBD1 as D (6 bases). This CDR3 comprises 14 residues. Per germline, CDR1 SGHNT and CDR2 YYREEE (reference sequence). V was trimmed by 0 bases and J by 3 bases, leaving 9 bases between them. Written as DNA, the CDR3 is TGTGCCAGCAGCTTGGAAGGGGGAGACACTGAAGCTTTCTTT. Protein: CASSLEGGDTEAFF.

The rearrangement links TRBV7-9 to TRBJ2-1; D perhaps matches TRBD2 (6 bases). Germline V lookup: CDR1 SEHNR, CDR2 FQNEAQ (reference sequence). The CDR3 is made up of 15 amino acids. Between the trimmed V and J ends, which lost 6 bases and 6 bases, there was a span of 18 bases. This CDR3 reads CASRPTLRRANEQFF. The DNA for the CDR3 is TGTGCCAGCAGGCCAACACTCAGGAGGGCCAATGAGCAGTTCTTC.

The chain couples TRBV2 to TRBJ2-5, with TRBD2 matching over 10 bases. Trimming took 2 bases from V and 2 from J; bases not matched to a gene: 5. Germline V gene sequence: CDR1 SNHLY, CDR2 FYNNEI. The CDR3 runs to 16 residues. The DNA for the CDR3 is TGTGCCAGCAGTGAATGGGCTAGCGGGAGACAAGAGACCCAGTACTTC. Amino acids: CASSEWASGRQETQYF.

This sequence joins TRBV4-1 and TRBJ2-1; TRBD2 is a possible D gene (7 bases). CDR3 size: 17 residues. Germline lookup yields CDR1 MGHRA and CDR2 YSYEKL. The V and J ends lost 3 bases and 7 bases respectively, with 22 bases between them. CDR3 residues: CASSQEVTGGPWNEQFF. For the CDR3, the DNA is TGCGCCAGCAGCCAGGAAGTTACGGGGGGCCCTTGGAATGAGCAGTTCTTC.

The CDR3 region has the DNA TGTGCCAGCAGCTTATGGGGGGGGCAGACCACTGAAGCTTTCTTT. Protein product: CASSLWGGQTTEAFF. The rearrangement uses TRBV7-8 and TRBJ1-1; TRBD1 might be the D (6 bases). The CDR3 runs to 15 residues. In germline, CDR1 is SGHVS, CDR2 FQNEAQ. V dropped 2 bases and J dropped 4 bases, with 14 bases sitting between them.

The chain has TRBV2 and TRBJ1-4, with a possible D match to TRBD1 (5 bases). Trimming took 3 bases from V and 7 from J, leaving 15 bases between them. The CDR3 spans 15 residues. CDR1 is SNHLY and CDR2 is FYNNEI in the germline V gene. This CDR3 reads CASSDLRQGTEKLFF. CDR3 DNA sequence: TGTGCCAGCAGTGACCTTCGGCAGGGTACTGAAAAACTGTTTTTT. Together with reference TRBV2 and TRBJ1-4, the CDR3 gives the full variable domain: EPEVTQTPSHQVTQMGQEVILRCVPISNHLYFYWYRQILGQKVEFLVSFYNNEISEKSEIFDDQFSVERPDGSNFTLKIRSTKLEDSAMYFCASSDLRQGTEKLFFGSGTQLSVL.

The chain carries TRBV7-6 and TRBJ1-4; TRBD1 is a possible D gene (6 bases). CDR3 length: 14 residues. Germline CDR1 reads SGHVS; CDR2 reads FNYEAQ. The ends were cut back, 6 bases at V and 7 bases at J, with 15 bases in the middle. The CDR3 DNA is TGTGCCAGCAGTTCAGGGGCAGGGTCTGAAAAACTGTTTTTT. Translation: CASSSGAGSEKLFF.

The V gene is TRBV9, the J gene TRBJ2-1; 10 nucleotides align to TRBD2. Germline CDR1 is SGDLS and CDR2 is YYNGEE. The V gene end was trimmed by 0 bases and the J gene end by 9 bases; junction bases not matched to a gene: 9. This CDR3 is 16 amino acids long. The CDR3 loop reads CASSVGVAGGLREQFF. The DNA of the CDR3 is TGTGCCAGCAGCGTAGGGGTAGCGGGAGGCTTACGTGAGCAGTTCTTC. Variable domain in full (rest from reference TRBV9 and TRBJ2-1): DSGVTQTPKHLITATGQRVTLRCSPRSGDLSVYWYQQSLDQGLQFLIQYYNGEERAKGNILERFSAQQFPDLHSELNLSSLELGDSALYFCASSVGVAGGLREQFFGPGTRLTVL.